This paragraph covers one T cell receptor (beta chain) sequence. What it binds is unknown. In the source study's methods: From ImmunoSEQ came sequences covering only the junction and carrying no quality scores, so filtering differed. Clones were sequenced by immunoSEQ multiplex PCR, and TCRdb holds only the in-frame ones, with some missing. From that table come the V and J calls and clone size; the DNA was used to work out D and trimming. The sample lists approximately 650,000 clones, nearly 97% occurring once. This entry is derived from a study of shared clonotypes between healthy human individuals. Across the whole study: Per donor, three plates held CD4 naive cells, three held CD4 memory, two held CD8 naive and one held CD8 memory.

The CDR3 length is 13 residues. CDR1 is MDHEN and CDR2 is SYDVKM in the germline V gene. V was clipped by 5 bases and J by 3 bases, with 10 bases between them. Broader study findings: Sampling involved blood alone; tissue repertoires likely differ. Estimated richness values were generally larger in naive subsets than in memory subsets.

Positive CCR7 selection of CD45RO-negative cells yielded the naive CD8 cells, and terminally differentiated effector memory CD45RA+ cells were excluded. V usage is TRBV28 and J usage is TRBJ1-1; D may be TRBD1 (5 bases). Material for sequencing was naive CD8+ T cells sorted from blood. The sequence was obtained from a woman aged 25 to 39 in good health. The CDR3 reads CASSGDWDTEAFF. CDR3 nucleotides: TGTGCCAGCAGTGGGGACTGGGACACTGAAGCTTTCTTT.